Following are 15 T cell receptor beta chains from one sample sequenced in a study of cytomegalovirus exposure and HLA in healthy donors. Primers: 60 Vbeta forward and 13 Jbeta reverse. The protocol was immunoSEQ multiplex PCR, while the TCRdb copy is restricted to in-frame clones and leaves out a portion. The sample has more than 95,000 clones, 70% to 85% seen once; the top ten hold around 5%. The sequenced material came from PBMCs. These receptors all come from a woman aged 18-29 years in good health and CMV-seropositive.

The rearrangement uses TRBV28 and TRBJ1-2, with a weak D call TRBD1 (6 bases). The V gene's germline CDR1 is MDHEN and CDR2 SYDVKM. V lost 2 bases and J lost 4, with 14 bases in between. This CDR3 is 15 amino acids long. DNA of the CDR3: TGTGCCAGCAGTTTAGGTCAGGGGCGCGGCTATGGCTACACCTTC. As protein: CASSLGQGRGYGYTF.

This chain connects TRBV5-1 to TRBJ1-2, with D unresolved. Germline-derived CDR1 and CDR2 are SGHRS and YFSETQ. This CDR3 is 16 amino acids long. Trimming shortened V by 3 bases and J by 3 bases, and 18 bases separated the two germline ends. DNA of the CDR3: TGCGCCAGCAGCTCGGGGAGTTTAGTAATTGACTATGGCTACACCTTC. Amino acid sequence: CASSSGSLVIDYGYTF. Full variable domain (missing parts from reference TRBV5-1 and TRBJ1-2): KAGVTQTPRYLIKTRGQQVTLSCSPISGHRSVSWYQQTPGQGLQFLFEYFSETQRNKGNFPGRFSGRQFSNSRSEMNVSTLELGDSALYLCASSSGSLVIDYGYTFGSGTRLTVV.

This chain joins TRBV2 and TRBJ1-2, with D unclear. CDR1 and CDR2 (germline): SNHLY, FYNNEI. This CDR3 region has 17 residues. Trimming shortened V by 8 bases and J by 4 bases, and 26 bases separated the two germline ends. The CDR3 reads CASLPQPSNVIIYGYTF. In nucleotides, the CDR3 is TGTGCCAGCCTCCCTCAGCCTAGCAACGTTATTATCTATGGCTACACCTTC.

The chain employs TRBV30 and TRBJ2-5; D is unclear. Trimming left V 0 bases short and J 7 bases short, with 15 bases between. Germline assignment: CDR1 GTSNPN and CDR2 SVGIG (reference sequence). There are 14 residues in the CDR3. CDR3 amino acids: CAWSVLSHEWTQYF. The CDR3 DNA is TGTGCCTGGAGTGTACTGAGCCATGAGTGGACCCAGTACTTC.

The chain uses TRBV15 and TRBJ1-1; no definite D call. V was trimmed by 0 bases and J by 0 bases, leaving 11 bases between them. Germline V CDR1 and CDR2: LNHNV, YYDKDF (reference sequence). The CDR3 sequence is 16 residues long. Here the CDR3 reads CATSRDRSPMNTEAFF. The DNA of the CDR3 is TGTGCCACCAGCAGAGATCGGAGTCCCATGAACACTGAAGCTTTCTTT.

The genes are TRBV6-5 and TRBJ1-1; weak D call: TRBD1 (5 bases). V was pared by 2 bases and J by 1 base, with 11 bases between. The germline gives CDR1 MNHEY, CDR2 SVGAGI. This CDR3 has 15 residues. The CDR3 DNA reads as TGTGCCAGCAGTTACGGGGGGGTATCGAACACTGAAGCTTTCTTT. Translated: CASSYGGVSNTEAFF.

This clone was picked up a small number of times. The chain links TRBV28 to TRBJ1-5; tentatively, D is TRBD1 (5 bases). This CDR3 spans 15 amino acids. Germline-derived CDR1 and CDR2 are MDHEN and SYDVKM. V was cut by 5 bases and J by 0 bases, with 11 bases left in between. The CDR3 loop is CASSRQFYSNQPQHF. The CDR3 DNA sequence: TGTGCCAGCAGTCGACAGTTTTATAGCAATCAGCCCCAGCATTTT.

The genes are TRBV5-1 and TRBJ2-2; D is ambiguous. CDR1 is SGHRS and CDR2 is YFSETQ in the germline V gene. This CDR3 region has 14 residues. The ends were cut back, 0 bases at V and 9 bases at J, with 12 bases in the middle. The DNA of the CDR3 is TGCGCCAGCAGCTTGGCGTCAACTGGGCGGGAGCTGTTTTTT. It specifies CASSLASTGRELFF.

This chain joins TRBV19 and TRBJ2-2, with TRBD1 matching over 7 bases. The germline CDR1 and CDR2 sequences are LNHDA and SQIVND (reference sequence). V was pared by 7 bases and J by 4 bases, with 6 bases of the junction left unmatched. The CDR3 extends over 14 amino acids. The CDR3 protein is CASTLQGTTGELFF. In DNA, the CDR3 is TGTGCCAGTACTCTACAGGGGACCACCGGGGAGCTGTTTTTT.

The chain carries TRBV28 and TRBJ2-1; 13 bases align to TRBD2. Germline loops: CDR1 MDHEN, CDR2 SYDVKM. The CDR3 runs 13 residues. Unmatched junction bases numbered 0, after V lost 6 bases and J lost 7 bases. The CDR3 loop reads CASRLAGGNEQFF. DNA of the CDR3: TGTGCCAGCAGACTAGCGGGAGGGAATGAGCAGTTCTTC.

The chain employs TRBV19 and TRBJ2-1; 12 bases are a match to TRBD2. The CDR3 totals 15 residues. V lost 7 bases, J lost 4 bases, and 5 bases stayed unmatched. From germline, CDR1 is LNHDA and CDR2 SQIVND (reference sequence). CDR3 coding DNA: TGTGCCAGTAACCTAGCGGGAGGGGGTTACAATGAGCAGTTCTTC. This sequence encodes CASNLAGGGYNEQFF.

CDR3 region: CASSPQGRNTGELFF. The CDR3 region has the DNA TGTGCCAGCAGTCCGCAGGGTCGGAACACCGGGGAGCTGTTTTTT. The gene calls are TRBV6-5 and TRBJ2-2; D is possibly TRBD1 (5 bases). V dropped 5 bases and J dropped 1 base, with 11 bases sitting between them. This CDR3 has 15 amino acids. Per the germline V gene, CDR1 is MNHEY and CDR2 is SVGAGI.

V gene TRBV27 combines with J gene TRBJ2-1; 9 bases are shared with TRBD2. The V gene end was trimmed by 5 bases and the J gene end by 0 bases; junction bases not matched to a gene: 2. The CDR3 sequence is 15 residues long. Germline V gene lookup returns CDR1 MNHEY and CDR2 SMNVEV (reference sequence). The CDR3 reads CASSDSGSSYNEQFF. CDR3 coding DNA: TGTGCCAGCAGTGATAGCGGGAGCTCCTACAATGAGCAGTTCTTC.

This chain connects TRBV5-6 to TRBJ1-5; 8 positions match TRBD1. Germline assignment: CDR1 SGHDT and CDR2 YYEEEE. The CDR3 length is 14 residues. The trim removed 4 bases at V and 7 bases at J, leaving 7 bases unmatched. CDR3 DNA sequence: TGTGCCAGCAGCCAGAGTCCAGGGGGCCAGCCCCAGCATTTT. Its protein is CASSQSPGGQPQHF.

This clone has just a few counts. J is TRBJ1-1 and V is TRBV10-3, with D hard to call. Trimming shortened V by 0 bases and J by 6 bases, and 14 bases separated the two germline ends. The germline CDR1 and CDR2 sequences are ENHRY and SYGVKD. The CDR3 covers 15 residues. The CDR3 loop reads CAISESPGGGSEAFF. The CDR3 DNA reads TGTGCCATCAGTGAGTCTCCGGGTGGAGGATCTGAAGCTTTCTTT.